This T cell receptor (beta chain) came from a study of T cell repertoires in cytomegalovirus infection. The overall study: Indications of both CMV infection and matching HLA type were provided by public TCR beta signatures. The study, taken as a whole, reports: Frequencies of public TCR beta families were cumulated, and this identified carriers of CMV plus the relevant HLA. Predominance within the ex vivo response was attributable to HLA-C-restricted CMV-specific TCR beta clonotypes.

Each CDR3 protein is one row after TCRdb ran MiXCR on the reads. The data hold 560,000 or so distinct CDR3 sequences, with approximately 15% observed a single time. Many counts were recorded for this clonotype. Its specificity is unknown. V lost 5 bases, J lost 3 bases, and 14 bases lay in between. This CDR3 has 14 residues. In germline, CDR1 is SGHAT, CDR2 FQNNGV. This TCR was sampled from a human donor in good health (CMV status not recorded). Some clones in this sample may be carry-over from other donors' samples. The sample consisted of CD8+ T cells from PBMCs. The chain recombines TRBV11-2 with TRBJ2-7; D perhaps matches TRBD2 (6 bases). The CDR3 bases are TGTGCCAGCAGCGGAGGAGGAGGGAGCTACGAGCAGTACTTC. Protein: CASSGGGGSYEQYF. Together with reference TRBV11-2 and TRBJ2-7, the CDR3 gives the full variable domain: EAGVAQSPRYKIIEKRQSVAFWCNPISGHATLYWYQQILGQGPKLLIQFQNNGVVDDSQLPKDRFSAERLKGVDSTLKIQPAKLEDSAVYLCASSGGGGSYEQYFGPGTRLTVT.